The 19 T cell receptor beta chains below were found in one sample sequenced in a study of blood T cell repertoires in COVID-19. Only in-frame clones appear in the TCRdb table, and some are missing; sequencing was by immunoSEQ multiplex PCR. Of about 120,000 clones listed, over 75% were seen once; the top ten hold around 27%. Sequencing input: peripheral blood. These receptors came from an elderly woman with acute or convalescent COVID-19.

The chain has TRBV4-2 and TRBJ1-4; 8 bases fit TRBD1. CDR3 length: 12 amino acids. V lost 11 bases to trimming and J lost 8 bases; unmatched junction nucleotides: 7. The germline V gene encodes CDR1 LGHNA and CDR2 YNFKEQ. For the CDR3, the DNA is TGTGCCGCGCAGGGGGCGGACGAAAAACTGTTTTTT. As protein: CAAQGADEKLFF.

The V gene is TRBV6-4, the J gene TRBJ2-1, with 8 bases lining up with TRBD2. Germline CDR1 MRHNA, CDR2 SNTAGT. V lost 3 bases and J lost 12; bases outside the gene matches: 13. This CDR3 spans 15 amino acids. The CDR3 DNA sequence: TGTGCCAGCAGTGAAACCGGGACTAGTTTTCGGGCGCAGTTCTTC. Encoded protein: CASSETGTSFRAQFF.

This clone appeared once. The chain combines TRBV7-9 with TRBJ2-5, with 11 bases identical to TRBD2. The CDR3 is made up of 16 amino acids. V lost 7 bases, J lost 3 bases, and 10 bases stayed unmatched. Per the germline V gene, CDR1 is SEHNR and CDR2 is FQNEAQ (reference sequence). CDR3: CASTSGASGGKETQYF. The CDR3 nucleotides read TGTGCCAGCACTAGCGGAGCTAGCGGGGGGAAAGAGACCCAGTACTTC.

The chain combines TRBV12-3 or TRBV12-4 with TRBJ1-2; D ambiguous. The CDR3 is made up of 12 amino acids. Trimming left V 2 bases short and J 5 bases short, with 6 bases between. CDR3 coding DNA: TGTGCCAGCAGTTTACGCAGATATGGCTACACCTTC. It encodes CASSLRRYGYTF.

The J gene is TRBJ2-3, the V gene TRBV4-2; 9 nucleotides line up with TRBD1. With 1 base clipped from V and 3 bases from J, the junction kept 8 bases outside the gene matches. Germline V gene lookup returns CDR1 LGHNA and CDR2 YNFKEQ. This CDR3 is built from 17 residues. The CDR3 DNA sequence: TGTGCCAGCAGCCAAGTTAGGACAGGGGCCCCAACAGATACGCAGTATTTT. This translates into CASSQVRTGAPTDTQYF.

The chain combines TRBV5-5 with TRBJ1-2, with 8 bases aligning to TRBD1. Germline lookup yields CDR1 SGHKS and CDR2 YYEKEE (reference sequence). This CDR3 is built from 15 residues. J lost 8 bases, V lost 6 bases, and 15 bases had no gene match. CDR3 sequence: CASTIQLRGPVGYTF. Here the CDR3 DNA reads TGTGCCAGCACCATACAACTCAGGGGGCCGGTGGGCTACACCTTC.

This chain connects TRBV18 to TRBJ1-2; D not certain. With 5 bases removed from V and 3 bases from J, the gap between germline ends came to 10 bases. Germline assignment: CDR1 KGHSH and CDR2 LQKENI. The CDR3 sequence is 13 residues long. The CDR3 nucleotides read TGTGCCAGCTCAGGAGGGAGGGACTATGGCTACACCTTC. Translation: CASSGGRDYGYTF.

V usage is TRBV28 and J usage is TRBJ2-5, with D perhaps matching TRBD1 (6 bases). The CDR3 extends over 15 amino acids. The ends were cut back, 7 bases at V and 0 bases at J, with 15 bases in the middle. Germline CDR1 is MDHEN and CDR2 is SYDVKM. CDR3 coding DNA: TGTGCCAGCACCAGGGACATGGGGTACCAAGAGACCCAGTACTTC. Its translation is CASTRDMGYQETQYF.

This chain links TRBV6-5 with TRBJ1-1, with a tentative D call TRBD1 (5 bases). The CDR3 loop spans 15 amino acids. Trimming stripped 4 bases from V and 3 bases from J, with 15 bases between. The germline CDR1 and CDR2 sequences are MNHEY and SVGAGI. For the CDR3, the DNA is TGTGCCAGCAGTTCGGTCGGGCGGGGGGACACTGAAGCTTTCTTT. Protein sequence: CASSSVGRGDTEAFF.

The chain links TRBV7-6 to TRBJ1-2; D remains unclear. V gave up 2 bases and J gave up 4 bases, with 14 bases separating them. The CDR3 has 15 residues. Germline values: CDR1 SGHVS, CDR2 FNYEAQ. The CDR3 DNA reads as TGTGCCAGCAGCTTACTCCCTACAGAAACCTATGGCTACACCTTC. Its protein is CASSLLPTETYGYTF.

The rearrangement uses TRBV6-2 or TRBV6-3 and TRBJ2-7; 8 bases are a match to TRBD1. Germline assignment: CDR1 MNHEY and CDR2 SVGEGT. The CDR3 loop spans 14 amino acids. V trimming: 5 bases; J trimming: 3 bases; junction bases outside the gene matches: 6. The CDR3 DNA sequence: TGTGCCAGCAGTCTACAGGGGGGAGGCTACGAGCAGTACTTC. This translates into CASSLQGGGYEQYF.

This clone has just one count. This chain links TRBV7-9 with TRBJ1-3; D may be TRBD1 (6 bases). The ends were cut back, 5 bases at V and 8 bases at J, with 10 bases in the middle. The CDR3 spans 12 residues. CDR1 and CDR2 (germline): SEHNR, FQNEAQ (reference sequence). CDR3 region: CASSPEGDTIYF. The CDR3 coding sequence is TGTGCCAGCAGCCCAGAGGGGGACACCATATATTTT. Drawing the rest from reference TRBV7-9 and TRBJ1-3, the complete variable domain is DTGVSQNPRHKITKRGQNVTFRCDPISEHNRLYWYRQTLGQGPEFLTYFQNEAQLEKSRLLSDRFSAERPKGSFSTLEIQRTEQGDSAMYLCASSPEGDTIYFGEGSWLTVV.

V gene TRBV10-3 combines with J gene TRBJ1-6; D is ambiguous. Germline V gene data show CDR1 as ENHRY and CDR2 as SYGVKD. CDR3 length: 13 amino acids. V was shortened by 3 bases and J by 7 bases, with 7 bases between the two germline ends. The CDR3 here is CAISDRYNSPLHF. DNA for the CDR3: TGTGCCATCAGTGACAGATACAATTCACCCCTCCACTTT.

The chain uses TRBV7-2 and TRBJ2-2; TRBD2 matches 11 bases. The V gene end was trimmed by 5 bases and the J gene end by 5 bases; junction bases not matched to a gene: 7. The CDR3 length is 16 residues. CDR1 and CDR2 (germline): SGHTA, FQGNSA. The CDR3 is CASSPLAGGGTGELFF. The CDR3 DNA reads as TGTGCCAGCAGCCCCTTAGCGGGGGGGGGAACCGGGGAGCTGTTTTTT.

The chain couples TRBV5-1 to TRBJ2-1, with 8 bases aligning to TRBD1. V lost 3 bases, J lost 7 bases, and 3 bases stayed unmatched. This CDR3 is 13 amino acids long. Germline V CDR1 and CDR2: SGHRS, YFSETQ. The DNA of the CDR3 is TGCGCCAGCAGCTCCGGGACAGGAAATGAGCAGTTCTTC. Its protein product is CASSSGTGNEQFF.

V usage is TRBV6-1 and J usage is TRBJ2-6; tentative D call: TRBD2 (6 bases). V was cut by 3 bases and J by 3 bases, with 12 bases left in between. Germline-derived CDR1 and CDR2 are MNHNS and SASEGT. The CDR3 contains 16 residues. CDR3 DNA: TGTGCCAGCAGTGAGCCCGGGGGAGGTGGGGCCAACGTCCTGACTTTC. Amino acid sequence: CASSEPGGGGANVLTF.

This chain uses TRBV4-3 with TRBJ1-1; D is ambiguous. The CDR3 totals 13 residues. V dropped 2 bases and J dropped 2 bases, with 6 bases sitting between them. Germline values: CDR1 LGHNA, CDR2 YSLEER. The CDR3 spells CASSQKSNTEAFF. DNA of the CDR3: TGCGCCAGCAGCCAAAAGAGCAACACTGAAGCTTTCTTT.

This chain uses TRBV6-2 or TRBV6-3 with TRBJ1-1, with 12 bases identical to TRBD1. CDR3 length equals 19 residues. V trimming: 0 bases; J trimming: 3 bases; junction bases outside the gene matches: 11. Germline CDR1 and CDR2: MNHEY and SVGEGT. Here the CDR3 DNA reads TGTGCCAGCAGTTACTCGACTACAACCGGGACAGGGGGCTACACTGAAGCTTTCTTT. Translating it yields CASSYSTTTGTGGYTEAFF.

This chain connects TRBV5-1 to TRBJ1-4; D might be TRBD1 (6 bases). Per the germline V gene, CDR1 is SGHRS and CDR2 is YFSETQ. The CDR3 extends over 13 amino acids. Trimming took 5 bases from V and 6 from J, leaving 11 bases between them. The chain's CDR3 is CASSQGHDEKLFF. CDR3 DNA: TGCGCCAGCAGTCAGGGGCATGATGAAAAACTGTTTTTT. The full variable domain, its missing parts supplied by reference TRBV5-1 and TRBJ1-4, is KAGVTQTPRYLIKTRGQQVTLSCSPISGHRSVSWYQQTPGQGLQFLFEYFSETQRNKGNFPGRFSGRQFSNSRSEMNVSTLELGDSALYLCASSQGHDEKLFFGSGTQLSVL.